These 28 T cell receptor beta chains were sequenced from one sample in a study of regulatory T cells in long-lasting Graves disease. The authors built TCR beta libraries using iRepertoire HTBI primers and Arm-PCR of CDR3 regions. TCRdb reanalysed the multiplex PCR reads using MiXCR and keeps one entry per CDR3 protein. The sample includes 400,000 to 500,000 distinct CDR3 sequences, approximately 15% of them seen just once. Time point specified: newly diagnosed GD, antithyroid drugs for less than 3 months. Generation of the TCR library employed RNA extracted from PBMCs. These same data were also listed under a study on T cells in Graves' hyperthyroidism and ophthalmopathy.

The sequenced sample was peripheral blood mononuclear cells (PBMCs), obtained at new diagnosis, from a patient treated with antithyroid drugs. Receptors originate from a woman aged 25-40 years with Graves disease.

The chain carries TRBV7-2 and TRBJ2-7; possible D gene TRBD1, 6 bases. V was trimmed by 5 bases and J by 4 bases, leaving 27 bases between them. CDR3 length: 18 amino acids. Germline assignment: CDR1 SGHTA and CDR2 FQGNSA. The DNA of the CDR3 is TGTGCCAGCAGCCCTAGAAGGGTCGTTGGGGACATTCGTTACGAGCAGTACTTC. Translation gives CASSPRRVVGDIRYEQYF.

Ten or more counts support this clonotype. The rearrangement uses TRBV5-1 and TRBJ2-1; TRBD2 agrees at 8 bases. This CDR3 is 17 amino acids long. The V gene's germline CDR1 is SGHRS and CDR2 YFSETQ. With V trimmed by 4 bases and J by 7 bases, 16 bases remained unmatched. The DNA of the CDR3 is TGCGCCAGCAGCCTAGCGGTTGCGGGAGGACCGGGGAATGAGCAGTTCTTC. Protein: CASSLAVAGGPGNEQFF.

The rearrangement links TRBV11-2 to TRBJ2-1; D tentatively reads TRBD1 or TRBD2 (6 bases each). CDR1 SGHAT and CDR2 FQNNGV come from the germline V gene. CDR3 length: 13 amino acids. V gave up 1 base and J gave up 10 bases, with 11 bases separating them. This chain's CDR3 is CASSLGRGYEQFF. CDR3 bases: TGTGCCAGCAGCTTAGGGAGGGGGTACGAGCAGTTCTTC.

The chain couples TRBV5-1 to TRBJ2-7, with a weak D call TRBD2 (5 bases). Trimming pared 6 bases from V and 1 base from J, leaving 17 bases between. Germline-derived CDR1 and CDR2 are SGHRS and YFSETQ. The CDR3 runs to 15 residues. CDR3: CASKEGPEGSYEQYF. The CDR3 bases are TGCGCCAGCAAAGAGGGCCCAGAGGGTTCCTACGAGCAGTACTTC.

This clonotype came up many times. J is TRBJ1-2 and V is TRBV11-2; TRBD1 might be the D (6 bases). The CDR3 has 15 residues. CDR1 SGHAT and CDR2 FQNNGV come from the germline V gene. The V end lost 5 bases, the J end lost 6 bases, and 19 bases lay between the germline ends. This chain's CDR3 is CASSPAFMAGDGYTF. The CDR3 DNA reads TGTGCCAGCAGCCCGGCCTTTATGGCAGGGGATGGCTACACCTTC.

Many counts were recorded for this clonotype. The rearrangement uses TRBV7-9 and TRBJ2-3; D is uncertain. V was clipped by 1 base and J by 4 bases, with 9 bases between them. CDR3 length equals 14 residues. The germline CDR1 and CDR2 sequences are SEHNR and FQNEAQ (reference sequence). CDR3 nucleotide sequence: TGTGCCAGCAGCTTAGTAGGTCTGGCAGATACGCAGTATTTT. It yields the protein CASSLVGLADTQYF.

The chain employs TRBV24-1 and TRBJ2-1, with 11 positions matching TRBD2. The CDR3 loop spans 16 amino acids. The V and J ends lost 3 bases and 3 bases, in that order; junction bases with no gene match: 3. The germline gives CDR1 KGHDR, CDR2 SFDVKD. The CDR3, as DNA: TGTGCCACCAGTGATGGGACTAGCGGAGACTACAATGAGCAGTTCTTC. This gives the protein CATSDGTSGDYNEQFF.

This clonotype was seen a handful of times. The chain is built from TRBV19 and TRBJ1-3; TRBD1 is a possible D gene (5 bases). The CDR3 sequence is 14 residues long. V gave up 8 bases and J gave up 0 bases, with 11 bases separating them. Per germline, CDR1 LNHDA and CDR2 SQIVND (reference sequence). Written as DNA, the CDR3 is TGTGCCAGTTTTCGGGGGAGCTCTGGAAACACCATATATTTT. This translates into CASFRGSSGNTIYF.

This clonotype was recorded only once. A much more abundant neighbour one base away suggests this may be a read error. V and J are TRBV20-1 and TRBJ2-1, with TRBD2 identical over 10 bases. Per the germline V gene, CDR1 is DFQATT and CDR2 is SNEGSKA (reference sequence). The CDR3 totals 14 residues. Losses at the gene ends were 2 bases for V and 5 bases for J; bases not matched to a gene: 3. The DNA for the CDR3 is TGCAGTGCTAGACTAGCGGGAGTCCACAATGAGCAGTTCTTC. Residues: CSARLAGVHNEQFF.

Comments on this clonotype: One end of the junction does not line up with germline, which may come from a read error. The rearrangement joins TRBV24-1 to TRBJ1-5, with D possibly being TRBD1 (6 bases). CDR3 length: 18 amino acids. CDR1 KGHDR and CDR2 SFDVKD come from the germline V gene. DNA of the CDR3: TGTGCCACCAGTGGGGAGGACAGATCCGGATCCAATAATCAGCCCCAGCAATTT. As protein: CATSGEDRSGSNNQPQQF.

This clonotype was seen ten or more times. The chain combines TRBV28 with TRBJ2-1, with 13 bases matching TRBD2. V was pared by 6 bases and J by 8 bases, with 10 bases of the junction left unmatched. In germline, CDR1 is MDHEN, CDR2 SYDVKM. This CDR3 spans 16 amino acids. The CDR3 bases are TGTGCCAGCAGCCCCACTAGCGGGAGGGGGGTCCATGAGCAGTTCTTC. As protein: CASSPTSGRGVHEQFF.

This clonotype came up many times. The chain joins TRBV20-1 to TRBJ2-3, with 14 bases matching TRBD2. CDR3 length equals 16 residues. J was trimmed by 6 bases and V by 4 bases; bases with no gene match: 9. Per the germline V gene, CDR1 is DFQATT and CDR2 is SNEGSKA (reference sequence). In DNA, the CDR3 is TGCAGTGCTACCCGACTAGCGGGAGGGCCAGAGGATACGCAGTATTTT. It translates to CSATRLAGGPEDTQYF.

This clonotype has ten or more counts. This sequence joins TRBV20-1 and TRBJ2-5; D might be TRBD1 or TRBD2, each matching 5 bases. V was trimmed by 7 bases and J by 4 bases, leaving 19 bases between them. CDR1 DFQATT and CDR2 SNEGSKA come from the germline V gene (reference sequence). CDR3 length: 14 amino acids. DNA of the CDR3: TGCAGTGGCAATACCGGGACCGCCGGAGAGACCCAGTACTTC. Protein: CSGNTGTAGETQYF.

This clonotype has a count of ten or more. The rearrangement uses TRBV11-1 and TRBJ2-5, with 11 bases that match TRBD2. Germline V lookup: CDR1 SGHAT, CDR2 FQDESV (reference sequence). The J segment lost 5 bases and the V segment lost 6 bases, leaving 14 bases of the junction unmatched. This CDR3 contains 17 residues. The CDR3 sequence is CASRRTSGFFLGETQYF. DNA of the CDR3: TGTGCCAGCAGAAGGACTAGCGGGTTCTTCCTCGGGGAGACCCAGTACTTC.

This clonotype was seen at least ten times. The chain has TRBV12-3 or TRBV12-4 and TRBJ1-5; D remains ambiguous. The ends were cut back, 4 bases at V and 0 bases at J, with 10 bases in the middle. The CDR3 length is 15 residues. The CDR3 sequence: CASSSRWSSNQPQHF. In DNA form, the CDR3 reads TGTGCCAGCAGTTCCAGGTGGAGTAGCAATCAGCCCCAGCATTTT.

Many counts were recorded for this clonotype. V and J are TRBV12-3 or TRBV12-4 and TRBJ2-7; D is unresolved. The CDR3 loop spans 14 amino acids. The V gene lost 7 bases and the J gene lost 2 bases, with 15 bases spanning the gap. The CDR3 DNA reads TGTGCCAGCACCCCTAGTAATACGGCCTACGAGCAGTACTTC. Translation gives CASTPSNTAYEQYF.

This clonotype occurred a few times. The V call is TRBV19, the J call TRBJ1-5; possible D gene TRBD1, 6 bases. V was shortened by 6 bases and J by 1 base, with 10 bases between the two germline ends. The CDR3 is 14 amino acids. CDR1 LNHDA and CDR2 SQIVND come from the germline V gene (reference sequence). The CDR3 region has the DNA TGTGCCAGTAGAGATGGACAGAGCAATCAGCCCCAGCATTTT. Translation: CASRDGQSNQPQHF.

In its sample, this clonotype was seen many times. J is TRBJ1-1 and V is TRBV6-1, with no clear D. In germline, CDR1 is MNHNS, CDR2 SASEGT. This CDR3 contains 12 residues. Deletions cut 10 bases from V and 2 bases from J, with 11 bases between. CDR3 sequence: CATTSGNTEAFF. The CDR3 DNA reads as TGTGCCACCACCTCGGGTAACACTGAAGCTTTCTTT.

The genes are TRBV7-2 and TRBJ2-7; TRBD2 aligns across 8 bases. This CDR3 has 15 residues. The germline V gene has CDR1 SGHTA and CDR2 FQGNSA. After removal of 5 bases from V and 4 bases from J, the junction contained 10 bases not matched to a gene. For the CDR3, the DNA is TGTGCCAGCAGCGCTGCTAGCGGGCCCCCTTACGAGCAGTACTTC. Its protein is CASSAASGPPYEQYF.

This chain connects TRBV5-1 to TRBJ2-2, with D perhaps TRBD1 or TRBD2 (6 bases each). Germline values: CDR1 SGHRS, CDR2 YFSETQ. The CDR3 runs 18 residues. Between the trimmed V and J ends, which lost 3 bases and 3 bases, there was a span of 21 bases. The chain's CDR3 is CASSSRPPTGADTGELFF. DNA of the CDR3: TGCGCCAGCAGCTCCCGTCCCCCAACGGGGGCGGACACCGGGGAGCTGTTTTTT.

V usage is TRBV6-5 and J usage is TRBJ2-5; D is undetermined. Germline CDR1 and CDR2: MNHEY and SVGAGI. Trimming removed 0 bases at V and 7 bases at J, with 3 bases between. The length of the CDR3 is 11 residues. The CDR3 reads CASSYSGTQYF. CDR3 nucleotides: TGTGCCAGCAGTTACTCAGGGACCCAGTACTTC.

This clonotype was observed a few times. The genes are TRBV19 and TRBJ2-3; tentative D call: TRBD1 (6 bases). There are 13 residues in the CDR3. Trimming cost V 6 bases and J 2 bases, with 9 bases left between them. Germline values: CDR1 LNHDA, CDR2 SQIVND (reference sequence). CDR3 coding DNA: TGTGCCAGTAGCTGGGGGCCCACAGATACGCAGTATTTT. It translates to CASSWGPTDTQYF.

Only a few counts were recorded for this clonotype. The gene calls are TRBV19 and TRBJ1-3, with 7 nucleotides matching TRBD1. V lost 6 bases and J lost 0; bases outside the gene matches: 5. Per the germline V gene, CDR1 is LNHDA and CDR2 is SQIVND (reference sequence). The CDR3 sequence is 15 residues long. CDR3 nucleotides: TGTGCCAGTAGCCCGGGGACAGCCTCTGGAAACACCATATATTTT. It translates to CASSPGTASGNTIYF.

This clonotype appeared many times. The rearrangement links TRBV6-1 to TRBJ1-1, with 7 bases fitting TRBD1. There are 13 residues in the CDR3. The ends lost 6 bases at V and 11 bases at J; junction bases unmatched: 12. Germline lookup yields CDR1 MNHNS and CDR2 SASEGT. As DNA, the CDR3 is TGTGCCAGCAGACCCGACAGGGTATCTTGGGCTTTCTTT. This encodes CASRPDRVSWAFF.

This clonotype was observed many times. The gene calls are TRBV5-1 and TRBJ2-1; D might be TRBD2 (6 bases). V lost 4 bases, J lost 6 bases, and 11 bases lay in between. The V gene's germline CDR1 is SGHRS and CDR2 YFSETQ. The CDR3 runs 13 residues. The CDR3 DNA sequence: TGCGCCAGCAGCCAACCGCGGGGCAATGAGCAGTTCTTC. Translated, it gives CASSQPRGNEQFF.

The rearrangement links TRBV5-1 to TRBJ2-1; a weak D match, TRBD1 (5 bases). Germline-derived CDR1 and CDR2 are SGHRS and YFSETQ. V was pared by 0 bases and J by 4 bases, with 14 bases between. The CDR3 runs 16 residues. The CDR3 sequence: CASSLAPSGRYNEQFF. In DNA, the CDR3 is TGCGCCAGCAGCTTGGCCCCCTCAGGGCGATACAATGAGCAGTTCTTC.

This clonotype was seen at least ten times. The chain is built from TRBV2 and TRBJ1-1; D is unresolved. V dropped 8 bases and J dropped 6 bases, with 13 bases sitting between them. The CDR3 covers 12 residues. Per germline, CDR1 SNHLY and CDR2 FYNNEI. The CDR3, as DNA: TGTGCCAGCGTTAAGGAAACAGCTGAAGCTTTCTTT. Protein: CASVKETAEAFF.

This clonotype was counted at least ten times. The rearrangement links TRBV29-1 to TRBJ2-3; D remains unclear. The V and J ends lost 4 bases and 0 bases respectively, with 5 bases between them. CDR3 size: 12 residues. Germline values: CDR1 SQVTM, CDR2 ANQGSEA. The CDR3 spells CSVVGSTDTQYF. The CDR3 region has the DNA TGCAGCGTTGTCGGCAGCACAGATACGCAGTATTTT.